What follows are 10 T cell receptor beta chains derived from one specimen sequenced in a study of cytomegalovirus exposure and HLA in healthy donors. The PCR had 60 Vbeta and 13 Jbeta primers. The assay was immunoSEQ multiplex PCR, and TCRdb's table has in-frame clones only and misses some. The table counts 60,000 to 65,000 clones; 5.3% lies in the top ten. Sequences were obtained from PBMCs. Receptors originate from a man aged 30 to 39 in good health and CMV-seropositive.

The chain couples TRBV7-9 to TRBJ1-1; 7 bases are a match to TRBD1. Germline assignment: CDR1 SEHNR and CDR2 FQNEAQ (reference sequence). V lost 3 bases and J lost 5; bases outside the gene matches: 21. The CDR3 is made up of 19 amino acids. CDR3 nucleotides: TGTGCCAGCAGCTTGCCGGAAGGACGACAGGGTGGGATCAGGACTGAAGCTTTCTTT. Its translation is CASSLPEGRQGGIRTEAFF. The variable domain in full, with the rest retrieved from reference TRBV7-9 and TRBJ1-1, is DTGVSQNPRHKITKRGQNVTFRCDPISEHNRLYWYRQTLGQGPEFLTYFQNEAQLEKSRLLSDRFSAERPKGSFSTLEIQRTEQGDSAMYLCASSLPEGRQGGIRTEAFFGQGTRLTVV.

The V call is TRBV4-1, the J call TRBJ2-3; D perhaps matches TRBD1 (6 bases). Looked up from germline, CDR1 is MGHRA and CDR2 is YSYEKL. CDR3 length: 14 residues. Trimming stripped 4 bases from V and 0 bases from J, with 8 bases between. The CDR3 spells CASSRQESTDTQYF. In DNA, the CDR3 is TGCGCCAGCAGCCGACAGGAGAGCACAGATACGCAGTATTTT.

The rearrangement uses TRBV6-5 and TRBJ2-7; D is ambiguous. CDR1 is MNHEY, CDR2 SVGAGI, per germline. This CDR3 has 13 residues. V lost 7 bases and J lost 5, with 15 bases in between. CDR3 protein: CASTNGRIDEQYF. In DNA, the CDR3 is TGTGCCAGCACCAATGGCAGGATCGACGAGCAGTACTTC.

A remark on this clone: This sample also contains other DNA sequences that code for the same CDR3. The CDR3 region is CAWTPPGTLYEQYF. The CDR3 DNA is TGTGCCTGGACCCCCCCCGGGACTCTCTACGAGCAGTACTTC. The J gene is TRBJ2-7, the V gene TRBV30, with D perhaps matching TRBD2 (6 bases). Between the trimmed V and J ends, which lost 4 bases and 3 bases, there was a span of 16 bases. CDR1 GTSNPN and CDR2 SVGIG come from the germline V gene (reference sequence). The length of the CDR3 is 14 residues.

The rearrangement joins TRBV7-3 to TRBJ2-7; TRBD2 matches 10 bases. The CDR3 contains 16 residues. The V gene's germline CDR1 is SGHTA and CDR2 FQGTGA. The ends lost 2 bases at V and 5 bases at J; junction bases unmatched: 9. In nucleotides, the CDR3 is TGTGCCAGCAGCTTAGACGCTAGCGGGAGTTCCCACGAGCAGTACTTC. Encoded protein: CASSLDASGSSHEQYF.

CDR3: CAWSLTGLSDEQYF. The DNA of the CDR3 is TGTGCCTGGAGCTTGACAGGGCTTTCGGACGAGCAGTACTTC. The chain couples TRBV30 to TRBJ2-7; TRBD1 agrees at 7 bases. From germline, CDR1 is GTSNPN and CDR2 SVGIG (reference sequence). J gave up 5 bases and V 3 bases, and 10 bases lay outside the gene matches. The length of the CDR3 is 14 residues.

In regard to this clone: Compared with germline, one end of the junction differs, possibly owing to a read error. The V gene is TRBV6-1, the J gene TRBJ1-5; TRBD1 aligns across 8 bases. This CDR3 region has 17 residues. Germline lookup yields CDR1 MNHNS and CDR2 SASEGT. The CDR3 protein is CTSSEGQGRGWGQPQHF. CDR3 in DNA: TGTACCAGCAGTGAAGGACAGGGTCGGGGTTGGGGTCAGCCCCAGCATTTT.

Written as DNA, the CDR3 is TGTGCCAGCAGTACACAGGGGGCGGCCTACGAGCAGTACTTC. This translates into CASSTQGAAYEQYF. The rearrangement links TRBV6-5 to TRBJ2-7, with TRBD1 matching over 9 bases. Germline V gene data show CDR1 as MNHEY and CDR2 as SVGAGI. Losses at the gene ends were 5 bases for V and 2 bases for J; bases not matched to a gene: 4. This CDR3 is built from 14 residues.

This chain links TRBV18 with TRBJ2-3, with D possibly TRBD1 on 6 matching bases. Trimming left V 0 bases short and J 2 bases short, with 12 bases between. Germline CDR1 and CDR2: KGHSH and LQKENI. The CDR3 is 16 residues long. The CDR3 bases are TGTGCCAGCTCACCACCAGAGACAGGCTACACAGATACGCAGTATTTT. Translating gives CASSPPETGYTDTQYF.

This chain connects TRBV4-1 to TRBJ2-5; 8 positions match TRBD2. The germline gives CDR1 MGHRA, CDR2 YSYEKL. The ends lost 6 bases at V and 2 bases at J; junction bases unmatched: 11. CDR3 length equals 16 residues. The DNA for the CDR3 is TGCGCCAGCAGTCCCCAGTTAGCGGGGTCTCAAGAGACCCAGTACTTC. It yields the protein CASSPQLAGSQETQYF.